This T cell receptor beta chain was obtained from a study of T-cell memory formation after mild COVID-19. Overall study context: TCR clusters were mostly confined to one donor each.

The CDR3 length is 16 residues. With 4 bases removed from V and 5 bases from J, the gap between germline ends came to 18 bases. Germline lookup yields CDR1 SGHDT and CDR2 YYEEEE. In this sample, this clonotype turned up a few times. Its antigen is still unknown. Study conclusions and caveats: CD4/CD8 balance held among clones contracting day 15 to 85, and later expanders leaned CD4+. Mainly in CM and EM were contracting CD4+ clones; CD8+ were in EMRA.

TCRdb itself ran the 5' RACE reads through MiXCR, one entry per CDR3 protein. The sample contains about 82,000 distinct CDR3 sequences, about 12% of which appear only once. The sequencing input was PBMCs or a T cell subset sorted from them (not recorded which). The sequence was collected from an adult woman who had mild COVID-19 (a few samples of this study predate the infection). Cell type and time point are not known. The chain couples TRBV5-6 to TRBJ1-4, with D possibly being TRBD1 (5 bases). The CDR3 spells CASSSGGESPNEKLFF. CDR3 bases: TGTGCCAGCAGCAGCGGAGGGGAAAGCCCAAATGAAAAACTGTTTTTT. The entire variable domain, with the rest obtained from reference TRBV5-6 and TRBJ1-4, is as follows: DAGVTQSPTHLIKTRGQQVTLRCSPKSGHDTVSWYQQALGQGPQFIFQYYEEEERQRGNFPDRFSGHQFPNYSSELNVNALLLGDSALYLCASSSGGESPNEKLFFGSGTQLSVL.